These T cell receptor beta chains were read from a single sample in a study of T cell changes during pregnancy in multiple sclerosis. The protocol was immunoSEQ multiplex PCR, while the TCRdb copy is restricted to in-frame clones and leaves out a portion. The sample records about 44,000 clones, roughly 91% being singletons. Sequenced here: CD4+ T cells from peripheral blood mononuclear cells, sampled in the first trimester of pregnancy. The source is a female donor with multiple sclerosis, enrolled in a pregnancy study. Both conserved end residues are part of each CDR3. D genes are given only for firm matches. Clone sizes are given selectively: once, few, many, or a class where the clone is expanded.

cdr3_aa cdr3_nt d_call v_call clone_size j_call
CASSQAGSLYTDTQYF TGCGCCAGCAGCCAAGCCGGGAGCCTTTACACAGATACGCAGTATTTT . TRBV4-3 . TRBJ2-3
CASSPRSGNNEQFF TGTGCCAGCTCACCACGTAGCGGAAACAATGAGCAGTTCTTC . TRBV18 . TRBJ2-1
CAISDWAGGSYEQYF TGTGCCATCAGTGATTGGGCAGGGGGCAGTTACGAGCAGTACTTC TRBD1 TRBV10-3 . TRBJ2-7
CAWSLDWSNQPQHF TGTGCCTGGAGTTTAGACTGGAGCAATCAGCCCCAGCATTTT . TRBV30 . TRBJ1-5
CASSKPGQGLNTEAFF TGTGCCAGTAGTAAGCCGGGACAGGGACTGAACACTGAAGCTTTCTTT TRBD1 TRBV19 . TRBJ1-1
CAWTVLAGASGEQYF TGTGCCTGGACCGTTCTAGCGGGAGCTTCGGGTGAGCAGTACTTC TRBD2 TRBV30 . TRBJ2-7
CAIRGGDASYEQYF TGTGCCATCAGGGGGGGGGACGCCTCCTACGAGCAGTACTTC TRBD2 TRBV10-3 . TRBJ2-7
CARSFPGDKGQGAHNEQFF TGTGCCAGAAGCTTCCCGGGGGACAAGGGACAGGGTGCCCACAATGAGCAGTTCTTC TRBD1 TRBV5-3 . TRBJ2-1
CASSFYSETQYF TGTGCCAGCAGCTTTTACTCAGAGACCCAGTACTTC . TRBV7-8 . TRBJ2-5
CASSYLRQGLFGYTF TGTGCCAGCAGTTACCTGAGACAGGGCCTTTTCGGCTACACCTTC TRBD1 TRBV6-5 . TRBJ1-2
CASISPRNTEAFF TGTGCCAGCATTAGTCCGAGGAACACTGAAGCTTTCTTT . TRBV25-1 . TRBJ1-1
CASSTLDSLDGNTIYF TGTGCCAGTAGTACCCTCGACAGCTTAGATGGAAACACCATATATTTT . TRBV19 . TRBJ1-3
CASSLSTSGRGTGELFF TGCGCCAGCAGCTTGTCTACTAGCGGGAGGGGAACCGGGGAGCTGTTTTTT TRBD2 TRBV5-1 . TRBJ2-2
CASSLVLANTEAFF TGTGCCAGCAGCTTGGTCCTGGCTAACACTGAAGCTTTCTTT . TRBV5-8 . TRBJ1-1
CASSFQGGTGELFF TGCGCCAGCAGCTTCCAGGGCGGTACCGGGGAGCTGTTTTTT . TRBV5-1 . TRBJ2-2
CASSYGTRSSYEQYF TGTGCCAGCAGCTACGGGACTAGGAGCTCCTACGAGCAGTACTTC TRBD2 TRBV7-9 . TRBJ2-7
CASSLAAAPEEKLFF TGCGCCAGCAGCTTGGCGGCAGCTCCGGAGGAAAAACTGTTTTTT . TRBV5-1 . TRBJ1-4
CASSPGQRMAYPSF TGTGCCAGCAGCCCGGGACAGCGAATGGCATATCCTTCTTTC TRBD1 TRBV6-5 . TRBJ1-2
CATSSGSMPGRGYTF TGTGCCACCAGCAGTGGGAGTATGCCCGGTCGGGGCTACACCTTC . TRBV15 . TRBJ1-2
CASSGTGGHFSGNTIYF TGCGCCAGCTCTGGGACAGGGGGTCATTTCTCTGGAAACACCATATATTTT TRBD1 TRBV5-1 . TRBJ1-3
CASSLADWFQTNTEAFF TGCGCCAGCAGCTTGGCCGACTGGTTTCAGACGAACACTGAAGCTTTCTTT . TRBV5-1 . TRBJ1-1
CASSWQGARTEAFF TGTGCCAGCAGTTGGCAGGGGGCGAGAACTGAAGCTTTCTTT TRBD1 TRBV28 . TRBJ1-1
CASSLAGGQGEAFF TGTGCCAGCAGCTTAGCAGGAGGGCAGGGTGAAGCTTTCTTT . TRBV7-2 . TRBJ1-1
CASSLGLAGGYQETQYF TGTGCCAGCAGCCTGGGACTAGCGGGAGGGTATCAAGAGACCCAGTACTTC TRBD2 TRBV5-8 . TRBJ2-5
CAWSVGILNNQPQHF TGTGCCTGGAGTGTCGGTATCCTTAACAATCAGCCCCAGCATTTT . TRBV30 . TRBJ1-5
CASSQRGGPGKGEKLFF TGTGCCAGCAGCCAGAGGGGGGGTCCGGGGAAGGGTGAAAAACTGTTTTTT . TRBV4-2 . TRBJ1-4
CASSPPGGVSGELFF TGTGCCAGCTCACCACCGGGGGGAGTCAGCGGGGAGCTGTTTTTT . TRBV18 few TRBJ2-2
CASSLDPGSYEQYF TGTGCCAGCAGCTTAGACCCGGGCTCCTACGAGCAGTACTTC . TRBV7-6 . TRBJ2-7
CAWRPGLAVTDTQYF TGTGCCTGGAGGCCAGGACTAGCGGTCACAGATACGCAGTATTTT TRBD2 TRBV30 . TRBJ2-3
CASSLRDRADTGELFF TGTGCCAGCTCCTTGAGGGACAGGGCGGACACCGGGGAGCTGTTTTTT TRBD1 TRBV27 . TRBJ2-2
CASSPLRDRGGFLAKNIQYF TGTGCCAGCTCACCCCTTCGAGACAGGGGAGGTTTTCTGGCCAAAAACATTCAGTACTTC TRBD1 TRBV18 . TRBJ2-4
CASSSRGQTEAFF TGTGCCAGCAGCTCCAGGGGGCAAACTGAAGCTTTCTTT TRBD1 TRBV7-9 . TRBJ1-1
CASRDRYGETQYF TGTGCCAGCAGGGACAGGTATGGGGAGACCCAGTACTTC TRBD1 TRBV6-1 few TRBJ2-5
CASSLARVAGGLGTDTQYF TGCGCCAGCAGCTTGGCCAGGGTAGCGGGAGGCCTCGGGACAGATACGCAGTATTTT TRBD2 TRBV5-1 . TRBJ2-3
CASSFETSRGANYGYTF TGTGCCAGCAGTTTTGAGACCTCCAGGGGAGCTAACTATGGCTACACCTTC . TRBV28 . TRBJ1-2
CASSGQQGEAYNEQFF TGTGCCAGCAGTGGGCAACAGGGGGAGGCTTACAATGAGCAGTTCTTC TRBD1 TRBV6-6 . TRBJ2-1
CASSEIYTIYF TGTGCCAGCAGTGAAATCTACACCATATATTTT . TRBV6-1 . TRBJ1-3
CASNPSVGELFF TGTGCCAGCAACCCGAGTGTCGGGGAGCTGTTTTTT . TRBV28 . TRBJ2-2
CASSQIRDNTEAFF TGCGCCAGCAGCCAAATCAGGGATAACACTGAAGCTTTCTTT . TRBV4-1 . TRBJ1-1
CASSLGTPSTEAFF TGCGCCAGCAGCTTGGGTACACCGTCCACTGAAGCTTTCTTT . TRBV5-1 . TRBJ1-1
CASSLLSGAQYF TGTGCCAGCAGCCTTCTCTCGGGGGCCCAGTACTTC . TRBV28 . TRBJ2-5
CASSPGQGAFPEQFF TGTGCCAGCAGCCCCGGACAGGGGGCCTTTCCTGAGCAGTTCTTC TRBD1 TRBV7-9 . TRBJ2-1
CASSEVNQPQHF TGTGCCAGCAGTGAAGTAAATCAGCCCCAGCATTTT . TRBV2 . TRBJ1-5
CASSQGVQGAAGYTF TGCGCCAGCAGCCAAGGGGTACAGGGGGCGGCTGGCTACACCTTC TRBD1 TRBV4-1 . TRBJ1-2
CASSVGDQPQHF TGCGCCAGCAGTGTGGGAGATCAGCCCCAGCATTTT . TRBV10-2 . TRBJ1-5
CASSSFRGNEQFF TGTGCCAGCAGCTCATTCAGGGGAAATGAGCAGTTCTTC . TRBV7-9 . TRBJ2-1